Each of the 20 T cell receptor beta chains below was sequenced from the same sample in a study of PD-1 blockade in classical Hodgkin lymphoma. Each patient experienced a relapse that followed autologous stem cell transplantation, and brentuximab vedotin exposure varied. Produced via immunoSEQ multiplex PCR; TCRdb's table is partial and in-frame only. The sample contains 70,000 or so clones, 65% to 75% of which appear only once. The sample was peripheral blood mononuclear cells (PBMCs), taken before the second cycle of nivolumab. The origin of the receptors is a human donor with classical Hodgkin lymphoma.

V is TRBV11-3 and J is TRBJ1-6; the D is unclear. CDR3 length equals 15 residues. Trimming took off 5 bases at V and 9 bases at J, with 17 bases between the two ends. Germline CDR1 and CDR2: SGHNT and YENEEA. The DNA of the CDR3 is TGTGCCAGCAGCGCCCCGTACGGGCTGGGTTCACCCCTCCACTTT. This gives the protein CASSAPYGLGSPLHF.

V and J are TRBV4-1 and TRBJ2-7; the D gene is possibly TRBD2 (6 bases). Germline assignment: CDR1 MGHRA and CDR2 YSYEKL. Trimming took off 0 bases at V and 0 bases at J, with 15 bases between the two ends. The CDR3 extends over 17 amino acids. The CDR3 region is CASSQEGGSSSSYEQYF. As DNA, the CDR3 is TGCGCCAGCAGCCAAGAAGGAGGGTCCTCGAGCTCCTACGAGCAGTACTTC.

The rearrangement links TRBV9 to TRBJ1-2; a possible D gene is TRBD1 (5 bases). Trimming stripped 4 bases from V and 0 bases from J, with 10 bases between. CDR1 is SGDLS, CDR2 YYNGEE, per germline. This CDR3 spans 14 amino acids. CDR3 nucleotide sequence: TGTGCCAGCAGCCTGGACACCCCTAACTATGGCTACACCTTC. Translation gives CASSLDTPNYGYTF. The full variable domain, its missing parts supplied by reference TRBV9 and TRBJ1-2, is DSGVTQTPKHLITATGQRVTLRCSPRSGDLSVYWYQQSLDQGLQFLIQYYNGEERAKGNILERFSAQQFPDLHSELNLSSLELGDSALYFCASSLDTPNYGYTFGSGTRLTVV.

This clone is a singleton in its sample. The chain joins TRBV9 to TRBJ2-1, with unresolved D. This CDR3 comprises 13 residues. V was clipped by 2 bases and J by 8 bases, with 11 bases between them. Germline values: CDR1 SGDLS, CDR2 YYNGEE. The DNA for the CDR3 is TGTGCCAGCAGCGTCGGGCTTAGGGATGAGCAGTTCTTC. Amino acid sequence: CASSVGLRDEQFF. The complete variable domain, with remaining parts taken from reference TRBV9 and TRBJ2-1, reads DSGVTQTPKHLITATGQRVTLRCSPRSGDLSVYWYQQSLDQGLQFLIQYYNGEERAKGNILERFSAQQFPDLHSELNLSSLELGDSALYFCASSVGLRDEQFFGPGTRLTVL.

The chain carries TRBV19 and TRBJ1-2; 7 nucleotides match TRBD1. The J segment lost 6 bases and the V segment lost 5 bases, leaving 9 bases of the junction unmatched. Looked up from germline, CDR1 is LNHDA and CDR2 is SQIVND (reference sequence). This CDR3 has 14 residues. The CDR3 here is CASSVGQWVDGYTF. CDR3 DNA: TGTGCCAGTAGTGTGGGACAGTGGGTGGATGGCTACACCTTC.

The V and J genes are TRBV6-5 and TRBJ1-1, with unresolved D. Germline CDR1 and CDR2: MNHEY and SVGAGI. V lost 8 bases and J 4 bases, leaving 14 bases between the germline ends. The CDR3 consists of 13 residues. The CDR3, as DNA: TGTGCCAGCCAACCGACGGGTACCACTGAAGCTTTCTTT. Translating it yields CASQPTGTTEAFF.

The chain links TRBV7-8 to TRBJ1-1, with a possible D match to TRBD1 (5 bases). V was trimmed by 4 bases and J by 6 bases, leaving 9 bases between them. Germline V gives CDR1 SGHVS, CDR2 FQNEAQ. CDR3 length: 12 amino acids. CDR3 in amino acids: CASSSVGAEAFF. CDR3 sequence (DNA): TGTGCCAGCAGCTCAGTGGGGGCTGAAGCTTTCTTT.

The rearrangement joins TRBV7-9 to TRBJ1-3, with D hard to call. The CDR3 runs to 15 residues. Trimming shortened V by 1 base and J by 4 bases, and 11 bases separated the two germline ends. The germline V gene encodes CDR1 SEHNR and CDR2 FQNEAQ (reference sequence). As DNA, the CDR3 is TGTGCCAGCAGCTTAGACTCCGGGTTGGGAAACACCATATATTTT. Translated: CASSLDSGLGNTIYF.

The chain joins TRBV5-5 to TRBJ2-5; D ambiguous. Germline V gene sequence: CDR1 SGHKS, CDR2 YYEKEE (reference sequence). The CDR3 covers 15 residues. V lost 4 bases and J lost 0, with 13 bases in between. DNA of the CDR3: TGTGCCAGCAGCCTTCGGGTGTCTAACCAAGAGACCCAGTACTTC. Its protein product is CASSLRVSNQETQYF.

The V call is TRBV7-9, the J call TRBJ1-2; tentative D call: TRBD1 (6 bases). Germline V gene lookup returns CDR1 SEHNR and CDR2 FQNEAQ (reference sequence). This CDR3 region has 13 residues. Trimming pared 1 base from V and 6 bases from J, leaving 9 bases between. The CDR3 DNA follows: TGTGCCAGCAGCTTAGGACAGGCGGATGGCTACACCTTC. This codes for CASSLGQADGYTF.

The CDR3 is CASRTGRAYEQYF. CDR3 coding DNA: TGTGCCAGCAGGACAGGGAGGGCCTACGAGCAGTACTTC. The chain links TRBV28 to TRBJ2-7; D tentatively reads TRBD1 or TRBD2 (7 bases each). Trimming stripped 6 bases from V and 2 bases from J, with 11 bases between. The germline V gene encodes CDR1 MDHEN and CDR2 SYDVKM. This CDR3 is built from 13 residues.

The chain links TRBV12-5 to TRBJ1-5, with 7 nucleotides matching TRBD1. V trimming: 6 bases; J trimming: 0 bases; junction bases outside the gene matches: 26. The CDR3 sequence is 22 residues long. Germline V gene data show CDR1 as LGHNT and CDR2 as FRNRAP. CDR3 loop: CASGRIPYRGLMEVYSNQPQHF. DNA for the CDR3: TGTGCTAGTGGCCGGATCCCCTACAGGGGCTTAATGGAGGTATATAGCAATCAGCCCCAGCATTTT.

The chain carries TRBV6-5 and TRBJ1-2; TRBD1 might be the D (5 bases). CDR3 length: 14 residues. Germline V CDR1 and CDR2: MNHEY, SVGAGI. Deletions cut 2 bases from V and 4 bases from J, with 11 bases between. The CDR3 region is CASSYGGSLYGYTF. The DNA for the CDR3 is TGTGCCAGCAGTTACGGGGGTTCCCTCTATGGCTACACCTTC.

The genes are TRBV7-9 and TRBJ2-5; D remains unclear. The V gene lost 0 bases and the J gene lost 3 bases, with 8 bases spanning the gap. This CDR3 spans 14 amino acids. CDR1 is SEHNR, CDR2 FQNEAQ, per germline (reference sequence). For the CDR3, the DNA is TGTGCCAGCAGCTTAGCCTATGGGGAAGAGACCCAGTACTTC. It specifies CASSLAYGEETQYF.

This clone has only a few counts. J is TRBJ2-1 and V is TRBV7-6; D is uncertain. The CDR3 has 16 residues. Germline CDR1 and CDR2: SGHVS and FNYEAQ. Trimming cost V 5 bases and J 0 bases, with 14 bases left between them. The CDR3 is CASSRRRQSSYNEQFF. The CDR3 DNA is TGTGCCAGCAGCCGTCGGCGGCAGAGCTCCTACAATGAGCAGTTCTTC.

J is TRBJ1-1 and V is TRBV14; no clear D gene. Looked up from germline, CDR1 is SGHDN and CDR2 is FVKESK. V lost 2 bases to trimming and J lost 1 base, with 11 bases between them. The CDR3 has 15 residues. The DNA for the CDR3 is TGTGCCAGCAGCCAAATCGGACCGACGAACACTGAAGCTTTCTTT. Its protein product is CASSQIGPTNTEAFF. Using reference TRBV14 and TRBJ1-1 for the parts outside the CDR3, the full variable domain is EAGVTQFPSHSVIEKGQTVTLRCDPISGHDNLYWYRRVMGKEIKFLLHFVKESKQDESGMPNNRFLAERTGGTYSTLKVQPAELEDSGVYFCASSQIGPTNTEAFFGQGTRLTVV.

The chain is built from TRBV6-1 and TRBJ2-6, with no clear D. The CDR3 loop spans 13 amino acids. Trimming cost V 5 bases and J 0 bases, with 2 bases left between them. Germline loops: CDR1 MNHNS, CDR2 SASEGT. The CDR3 DNA reads TGTGCCAGCAGTTACTCTGGGGCCAACGTCCTGACTTTC. The encoded protein is CASSYSGANVLTF.

V usage is TRBV5-1 and J usage is TRBJ1-1; the match to TRBD1 covers 9 bases. Germline V CDR1 and CDR2: SGHRS, YFSETQ. V lost 3 bases, J lost 9 bases, and 6 bases stayed unmatched. The CDR3 loop spans 13 amino acids. CDR3 nucleotides: TGCGCCAGCAGCTCAATGGGACAGGGCCAAGCTTTCTTT. This codes for CASSSMGQGQAFF.

The chain recombines TRBV28 with TRBJ2-3; D uncertain. The CDR3 consists of 11 residues. The V end lost 6 bases, the J end lost 6 bases, and 7 bases lay between the germline ends. Germline CDR1 is MDHEN and CDR2 is SYDVKM. The chain's CDR3 is CASSALDTQYF. CDR3 bases: TGTGCCAGCAGCGCTCTGGATACGCAGTATTTT.

The CDR3 loop reads CASSYDFGELFF. The CDR3, as DNA: TGCGCCAGCAGTTATGATTTCGGGGAGCTGTTTTTT. This chain uses TRBV5-1 with TRBJ2-2; D gene uncertain. V was cut by 5 bases and J by 7 bases, with 9 bases left in between. The germline gives CDR1 SGHRS, CDR2 YFSETQ. The CDR3 has 12 amino acids.